This T cell receptor (beta chain) stems from a study of blood T cells in healthy people across ages. PCR was performed a second time for about 6 to 12 cycles using a sample-barcoded 5' primer and a J-beta primer mix. Using its own MiXCR run on the 5' RACE reads, TCRdb lists one record per CDR3 protein. The data contain approximately 1.5 million distinct CDR3 sequences, about 45% of them seen just once; the ten biggest clones take up approximately 4.1%. The CDR3 length is 14 residues. The germline gives CDR1 SGHDN, CDR2 FVKESK. The rearrangement joins TRBV14 to TRBJ2-5; TRBD1 aligns across 7 bases. The tail of the sequence fits TRBJ2-1 better, so the J call may be wrong. What was sequenced was blood. This receptor was taken from a woman aged 18-35 years in good health. The DNA for the CDR3 is TGTGCCAGCAGCCATAATAGGGGGCAAGAGACCCAGTTCTTC. This encodes CASSHNRGQETQFF.